This T cell receptor beta chain was observed in a study of blood T cell repertoires in COVID-19. Study information: Samples of COVID-19 (acute and convalescent) were obtained from the United States, Italy and Spain.

Method: immunoSEQ multiplex PCR; TCRdb's copy keeps in-frame clones and lacks some. Of hundreds of thousands of clones in the sample, over 80% were seen once. With 6 bases removed from V and 2 bases from J, the gap between germline ends came to 10 bases. CDR1 is MNHEY and CDR2 is SVGAGI in the germline V gene. The CDR3 runs to 13 residues. The recovered donors of Cohort 3 showed two negative PCRs, clearance, or symptom resolution. This clone occurred a few times. The same CDR3 is also encoded by other DNA sequences in this sample. This TCR was recovered from a woman between 18 and 29 years old who had recovered from COVID-19. The chain has TRBV6-5 and TRBJ1-2; possibly TRBD1 for D (6 bases). Material: PBMCs or T cells enriched from blood (not recorded which). This chain's CDR3 is CASRFGQNYGYTF. CDR3 DNA sequence: TGTGCCAGCAGATTCGGACAGAACTATGGCTACACCTTC.